Presented here are 18 T cell receptor beta chains from one specimen sequenced in a study of T cell responses to AZD1222 COVID-19 vaccine. TCRdb keeps only in-frame clones here, not all; method: immunoSEQ multiplex PCR. The sample has around 110,000 clones, 70% to 90% seen once; the top ten hold about 4%. The sequencing used peripheral blood, collected on day 0 of MenACWY control vaccination. These receptor sequences come from an adult in good health.

This chain links TRBV6-5 with TRBJ2-1, with unresolved D. The CDR3 extends over 15 amino acids. CDR1 and CDR2 from the germline V gene are MNHEY and SVGAGI. The germline V and J ends were trimmed by 3 bases and 6 bases, with 15 bases remaining between them. The CDR3 region has the DNA TGTGCCAGCAGTTATTCAAGTAGCTGGGTCAATGAGCAGTTCTTC. Translated: CASSYSSSWVNEQFF.

The chain has TRBV5-1 and TRBJ2-1; possible D gene TRBD2, 5 bases. CDR3 size: 16 residues. The V gene lost 4 bases and the J gene lost 2 bases, with 16 bases spanning the gap. Germline lookup yields CDR1 SGHRS and CDR2 YFSETQ. The CDR3 loop reads CASSITRVSAYNEQFF. In DNA, the CDR3 is TGCGCCAGCAGCATAACGAGGGTATCAGCCTACAATGAGCAGTTCTTC.

This clone was seen once. V usage is TRBV28 and J usage is TRBJ1-6; D is undetermined. Germline V gives CDR1 MDHEN, CDR2 SYDVKM. V lost 11 bases and J lost 0, with 8 bases in between. The CDR3 runs 13 residues. The CDR3 loop reads CAGRGSYNSPLHF. CDR3 bases: TGTGCCGGCCGGGGCTCCTATAATTCACCCCTCCACTTT.

The chain has TRBV6-6 and TRBJ2-7; TRBD1 matches at 7 bases. This CDR3 has 13 residues. Germline assignment: CDR1 MNHNY and CDR2 SVGAGI (reference sequence). Trimming cost V 4 bases and J 2 bases; bases outside gene matches: 2. The CDR3 bases are TGTGCCAGCAGTTTCGGGACAGCCTACGAGCAGTACTTC. Amino acids: CASSFGTAYEQYF.

This clone came up a few times. The chain is built from TRBV28 and TRBJ1-1, with 9 bases that match TRBD1. Trimming took 4 bases from V and 1 from J; bases not matched to a gene: 10. Per germline, CDR1 MDHEN and CDR2 SYDVKM. The CDR3 totals 17 residues. For the CDR3, the DNA is TGTGCCAGCAGTTCCTTACTACAGGGGGCTCCGAACACTGAAGCTTTCTTT. Its translation is CASSSLLQGAPNTEAFF.

The chain is built from TRBV29-1 and TRBJ1-1, with D possibly matching TRBD1 (5 bases). The CDR3 sequence is 13 residues long. CDR1 and CDR2 (germline): SQVTM, ANQGSEA. Trimming removed 6 bases from V and 6 bases from J, with 17 bases in between. CDR3: CSVGRRAGAEAFF. DNA of the CDR3: TGCAGCGTGGGGAGGAGGGCGGGGGCTGAAGCTTTCTTT.

V and J are TRBV2 and TRBJ1-5; 7 nucleotides align to TRBD1. The germline gives CDR1 SNHLY, CDR2 FYNNEI. The CDR3 spans 16 residues. V was clipped by 4 bases and J by 2 bases; unmatched bases: 8. CDR3 nucleotides: TGTGCCAGCAGTGTGTATTGGACAGGAGGCAATCAGCCCCAGCATTTT. The encoded protein is CASSVYWTGGNQPQHF.

This clone has just a few counts. V is TRBV6-5 and J is TRBJ1-1; the match to TRBD1 covers 10 bases. This CDR3 is 14 amino acids long. Germline trimming cut 7 bases from V and 6 bases from J; bases unmatched to any gene: 8. Germline V lookup: CDR1 MNHEY, CDR2 SVGAGI. The CDR3 nucleotides are TGTGCCAGCACCCCGGGACAGGGGTTCTCTGAAGCTTTCTTT. It translates to CASTPGQGFSEAFF.

This clone turned up a few times. V and J are TRBV14 and TRBJ2-7, with D perhaps TRBD1 or TRBD2 (6 bases each). Germline values: CDR1 SGHDN, CDR2 FVKESK. The germline V and J ends were trimmed by 4 bases and 6 bases, with 16 bases remaining between them. The CDR3 length is 14 residues. The chain's CDR3 is CASSRQAVRGEQYF. DNA for the CDR3: TGTGCCAGCAGCCGACAGGCCGTGCGGGGCGAGCAGTACTTC.

The CDR3 here is CASSRRSGGENEQYF. DNA of the CDR3: TGTGCCAGCAGCCGACGTAGCGGGGGGGAAAACGAGCAGTACTTC. The rearrangement joins TRBV3-1 (or the pseudogene TRBV3-2) to TRBJ2-7, with 11 bases that match TRBD2. CDR1 LGHDT and CDR2 YNNKEL come from the germline V gene (reference sequence). This CDR3 has 15 residues. Trimming removed 4 bases from V and 5 bases from J; junction bases left unmatched: 7.

V is TRBV6-2 or TRBV6-3 and J is TRBJ1-5; D ambiguous. Germline V gives CDR1 MNHEY, CDR2 SVGEGT. This CDR3 comprises 15 residues. With 5 bases removed from V and 5 bases from J, the gap between germline ends came to 16 bases. CDR3 sequence: CASSLFSRGHQPQHF. CDR3 sequence (DNA): TGTGCCAGCAGTCTGTTCTCCCGGGGTCATCAGCCCCAGCATTTT.

This sequence joins TRBV5-5 and TRBJ1-2, with TRBD1 matching 7 bases. This CDR3 is 15 amino acids long. Germline CDR1 reads SGHKS; CDR2 reads YYEKEE (reference sequence). Trimming took 3 bases from V and 6 from J; bases not matched to a gene: 11. CDR3 DNA: TGTGCCAGCAGCTCGGCAGGGGGAAGGTCTAATGGCTACACCTTC. Its translation is CASSSAGGRSNGYTF. The full variable domain, with the rest looked up from reference TRBV5-5 and TRBJ1-2, is DAGVTQSPTHLIKTRGQQVTLRCSPISGHKSVSWYQQVLGQGPQFIFQYYEKEERGRGNFPDRFSARQFPNYSSELNVNALLLGDSALYLCASSSAGGRSNGYTFGSGTRLTVV.

J is TRBJ2-1 and V is TRBV6-5; a possible D gene is TRBD1 (5 bases). Per the germline V gene, CDR1 is MNHEY and CDR2 is SVGAGI. CDR3 length equals 11 residues. V was cut by 5 bases and J by 6 bases, with 5 bases left in between. The CDR3 DNA reads as TGTGCCAGCAGTAGGGGCAATGAGCAGTTCTTC. It encodes CASSRGNEQFF.

This clone was found once. The chain joins TRBV19 to TRBJ2-5, with TRBD2 identical over 12 bases. The CDR3 is made up of 14 amino acids. V trimming: 7 bases; J trimming: 5 bases; junction bases outside the gene matches: 5. Germline V gives CDR1 LNHDA, CDR2 SQIVND (reference sequence). CDR3 sequence (DNA): TGTGCCAGTACTAGCGGGGGGGCAGGGGAGACCCAGTACTTC. It encodes CASTSGGAGETQYF.

The chain has TRBV5-4 and TRBJ2-2; D not certain. V lost 0 bases to trimming and J lost 7 bases, with 10 bases between them. Per the germline V gene, CDR1 is SGHNT and CDR2 is YYREEE (reference sequence). This CDR3 has 14 amino acids. The CDR3 here is CASSLDVEFGELFF. The CDR3, as DNA: TGTGCCAGCAGCTTGGATGTGGAATTCGGGGAGCTGTTTTTT.

The CDR3 nucleotides read TGTGCTAGTGGTTTCCCTGACAGGGGATCCGGGCCCCAGCATTTT. The encoded protein is CASGFPDRGSGPQHF. The chain couples TRBV12-5 to TRBJ1-5, with 8 bases lining up with TRBD1. This CDR3 is 15 amino acids long. The germline V gene encodes CDR1 LGHNT and CDR2 FRNRAP. V was clipped by 3 bases and J by 9 bases; unmatched bases: 10.

This rearrangement joins TRBV2 to TRBJ2-5; TRBD2 aligns across 13 bases. Unmatched junction bases numbered 4, after V lost 7 bases and J lost 5 bases. The CDR3 totals 14 residues. Germline V CDR1 and CDR2: SNHLY, FYNNEI. The CDR3 here is CASMPGLAGETQYF. The CDR3 bases are TGTGCCAGCATGCCGGGACTAGCGGGGGAGACCCAGTACTTC.

This rearrangement joins TRBV19 to TRBJ2-7, with 7 positions matching TRBD2. Germline CDR1 reads LNHDA; CDR2 reads SQIVND (reference sequence). V dropped 5 bases and J dropped 4; count of bases not matched to a gene: 11. There are 15 residues in the CDR3. CDR3 in amino acids: CASSGRDYESYEQYF. CDR3 DNA sequence: TGTGCCAGTAGTGGCCGGGACTACGAATCATACGAGCAGTACTTC.